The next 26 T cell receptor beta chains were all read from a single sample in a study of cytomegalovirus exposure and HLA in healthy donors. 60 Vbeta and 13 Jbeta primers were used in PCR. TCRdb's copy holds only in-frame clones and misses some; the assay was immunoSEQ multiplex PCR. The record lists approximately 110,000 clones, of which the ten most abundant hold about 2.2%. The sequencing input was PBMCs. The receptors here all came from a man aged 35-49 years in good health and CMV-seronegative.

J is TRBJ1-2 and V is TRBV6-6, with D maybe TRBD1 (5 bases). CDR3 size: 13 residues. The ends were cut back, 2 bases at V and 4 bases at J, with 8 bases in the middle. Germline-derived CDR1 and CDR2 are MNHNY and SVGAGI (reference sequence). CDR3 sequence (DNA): TGTGCCAGCAGTTACGTAGACAGCTATGGCTACACCTTC. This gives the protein CASSYVDSYGYTF.

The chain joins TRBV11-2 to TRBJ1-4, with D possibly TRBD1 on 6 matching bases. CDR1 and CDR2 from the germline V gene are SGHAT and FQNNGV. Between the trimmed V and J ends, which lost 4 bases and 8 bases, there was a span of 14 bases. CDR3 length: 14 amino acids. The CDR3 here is CASSSRGGGEKLFF. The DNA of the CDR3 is TGTGCCAGCAGCTCCCGCGGGGGCGGCGAAAAACTGTTTTTT. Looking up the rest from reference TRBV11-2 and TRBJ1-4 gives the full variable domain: EAGVAQSPRYKIIEKRQSVAFWCNPISGHATLYWYQQILGQGPKLLIQFQNNGVVDDSQLPKDRFSAERLKGVDSTLKIQPAKLEDSAVYLCASSSRGGGEKLFFGSGTQLSVL.

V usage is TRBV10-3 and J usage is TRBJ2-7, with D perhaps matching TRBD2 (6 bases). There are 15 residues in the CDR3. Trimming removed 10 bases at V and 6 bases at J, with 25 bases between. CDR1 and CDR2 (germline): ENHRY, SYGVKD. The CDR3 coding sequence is TGTGCCACCAGGCGGGGTTTGGGAGCCCGGAGCGAGCAGTACTTC. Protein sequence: CATRRGLGARSEQYF.

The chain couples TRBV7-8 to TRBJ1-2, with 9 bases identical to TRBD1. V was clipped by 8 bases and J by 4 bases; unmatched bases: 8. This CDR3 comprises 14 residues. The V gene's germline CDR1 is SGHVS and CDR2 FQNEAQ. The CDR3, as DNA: TGTGCCAGCCGGGGAGGGACAGGGCCCTATGGCTACACCTTC. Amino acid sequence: CASRGGTGPYGYTF. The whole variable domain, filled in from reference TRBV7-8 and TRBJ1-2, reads GAGVSQSPRYKVAKRGQDVALRCDPISGHVSLFWYQQALGQGPEFLTYFQNEAQLDKSGLPSDRFFAERPEGSVSTLKIQRTQQEDSAVYLCASRGGTGPYGYTFGSGTRLTVV.

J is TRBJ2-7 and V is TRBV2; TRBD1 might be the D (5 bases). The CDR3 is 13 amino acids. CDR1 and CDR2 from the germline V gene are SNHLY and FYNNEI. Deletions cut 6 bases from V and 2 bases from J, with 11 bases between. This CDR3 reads CASRADTTYEQYF. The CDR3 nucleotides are TGTGCCAGCAGGGCGGACACAACCTACGAGCAGTACTTC. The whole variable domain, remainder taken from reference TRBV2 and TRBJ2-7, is EPEVTQTPSHQVTQMGQEVILRCVPISNHLYFYWYRQILGQKVEFLVSFYNNEISEKSEIFDDQFSVERPDGSNFTLKIRSTKLEDSAMYFCASRADTTYEQYFGPGTRLTVT.

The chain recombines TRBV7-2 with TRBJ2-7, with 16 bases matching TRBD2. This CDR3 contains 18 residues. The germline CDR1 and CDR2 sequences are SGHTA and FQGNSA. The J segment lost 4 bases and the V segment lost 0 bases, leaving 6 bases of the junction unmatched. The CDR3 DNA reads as TGTGCCAGCAGCTTAGCGCCGGGACTAGCGGGAGGGCTTTACGAGCAGTACTTC. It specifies CASSLAPGLAGGLYEQYF.

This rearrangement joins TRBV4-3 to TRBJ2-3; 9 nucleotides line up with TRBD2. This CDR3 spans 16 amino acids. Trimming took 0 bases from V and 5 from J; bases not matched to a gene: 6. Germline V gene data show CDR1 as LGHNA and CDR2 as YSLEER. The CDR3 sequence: CASSQDLAGGRDTQYF. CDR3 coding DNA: TGCGCCAGCAGCCAAGATCTCGCGGGAGGGAGAGATACGCAGTATTTT.

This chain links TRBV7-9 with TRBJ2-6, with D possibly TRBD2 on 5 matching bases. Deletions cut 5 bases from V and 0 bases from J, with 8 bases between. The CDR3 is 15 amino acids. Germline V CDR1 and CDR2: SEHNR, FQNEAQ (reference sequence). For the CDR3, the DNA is TGTGCCAGCAGCCCCCGGGGCTCTGGGGCCAACGTCCTGACTTTC. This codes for CASSPRGSGANVLTF.

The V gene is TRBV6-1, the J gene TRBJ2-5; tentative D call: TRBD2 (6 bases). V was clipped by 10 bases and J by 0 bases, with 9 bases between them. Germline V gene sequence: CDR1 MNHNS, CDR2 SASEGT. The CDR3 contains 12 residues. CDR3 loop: CATLADQETQYF. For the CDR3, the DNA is TGTGCCACACTAGCAGACCAAGAGACCCAGTACTTC.

The CDR3, as DNA: TGCGCCAGCAGCCAAGATGGCGCGGGAGGGCCGTTGGATGAGCAGTTCTTC. It translates to CASSQDGAGGPLDEQFF. This chain connects TRBV4-1 to TRBJ2-1; TRBD2 matches 9 bases. The CDR3 is 17 residues long. Trimming at V came to 0 bases and at J to 8 bases, leaving 11 bases not matched to a gene. CDR1 and CDR2 (germline): MGHRA, YSYEKL.

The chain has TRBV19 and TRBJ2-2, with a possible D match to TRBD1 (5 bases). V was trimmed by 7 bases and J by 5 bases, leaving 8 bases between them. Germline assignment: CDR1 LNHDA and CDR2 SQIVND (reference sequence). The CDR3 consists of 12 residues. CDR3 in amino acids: CASTGLTGELFF. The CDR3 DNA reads TGTGCCAGTACAGGGTTAACCGGGGAGCTGTTTTTT.

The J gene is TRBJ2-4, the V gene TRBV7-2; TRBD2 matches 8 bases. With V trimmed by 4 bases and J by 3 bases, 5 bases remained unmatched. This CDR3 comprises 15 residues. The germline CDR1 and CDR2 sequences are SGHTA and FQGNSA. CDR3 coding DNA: TGTGCCAGCAGCTCCCGACTAGCGTACAAAAACATTCAGTACTTC. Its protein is CASSSRLAYKNIQYF.

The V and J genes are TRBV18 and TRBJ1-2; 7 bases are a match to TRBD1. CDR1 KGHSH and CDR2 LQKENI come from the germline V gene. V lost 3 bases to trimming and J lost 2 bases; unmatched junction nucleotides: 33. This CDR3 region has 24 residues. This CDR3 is CASSPVGKSGTATTTKNRNYGYTF. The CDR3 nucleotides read TGTGCCAGCTCACCTGTCGGGAAATCCGGGACAGCTACGACGACCAAAAACAGAAACTATGGCTACACCTTC.

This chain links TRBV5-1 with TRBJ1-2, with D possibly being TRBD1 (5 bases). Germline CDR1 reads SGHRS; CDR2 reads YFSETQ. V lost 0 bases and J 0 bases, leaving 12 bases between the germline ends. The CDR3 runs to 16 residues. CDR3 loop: CASSLGRAGANYGYTF. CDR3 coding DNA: TGCGCCAGCAGCTTGGGTCGTGCGGGGGCTAACTATGGCTACACCTTC.

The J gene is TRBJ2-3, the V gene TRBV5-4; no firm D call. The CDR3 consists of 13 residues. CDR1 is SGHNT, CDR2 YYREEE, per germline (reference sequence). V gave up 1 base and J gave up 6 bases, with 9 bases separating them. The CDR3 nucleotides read TGTGCCAGCAGCTTGTCTTTTCCGGATACGCAGTATTTT. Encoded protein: CASSLSFPDTQYF.

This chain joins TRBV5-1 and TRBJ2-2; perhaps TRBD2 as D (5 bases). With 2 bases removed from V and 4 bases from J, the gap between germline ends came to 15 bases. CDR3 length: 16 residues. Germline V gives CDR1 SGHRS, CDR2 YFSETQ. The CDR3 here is CASSFGGARSTGELFF. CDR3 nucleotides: TGCGCCAGCAGCTTTGGAGGAGCTCGATCCACCGGGGAGCTGTTTTTT.

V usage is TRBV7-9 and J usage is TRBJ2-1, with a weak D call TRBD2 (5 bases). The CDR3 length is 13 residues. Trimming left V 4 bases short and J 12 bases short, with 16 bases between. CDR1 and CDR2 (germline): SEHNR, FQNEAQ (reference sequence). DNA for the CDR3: TGTGCCAGCAGCTCACAACTAGGGCCCAGGCAGTTCTTC. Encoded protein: CASSSQLGPRQFF.

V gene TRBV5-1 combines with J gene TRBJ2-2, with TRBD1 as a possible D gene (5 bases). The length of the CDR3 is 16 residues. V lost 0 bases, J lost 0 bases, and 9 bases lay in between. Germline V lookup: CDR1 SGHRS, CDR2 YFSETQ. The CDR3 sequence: CASSLARATNTGELFF. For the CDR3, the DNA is TGCGCCAGCAGCTTGGCCAGGGCAACGAACACCGGGGAGCTGTTTTTT.

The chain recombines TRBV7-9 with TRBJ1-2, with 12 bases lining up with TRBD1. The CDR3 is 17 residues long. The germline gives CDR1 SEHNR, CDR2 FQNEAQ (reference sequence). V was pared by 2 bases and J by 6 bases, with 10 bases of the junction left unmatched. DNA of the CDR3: TGTGCCAGCAGCTTAAGTGCGGGACAGGGGGCTGATGATGGCTACACCTTC. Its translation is CASSLSAGQGADDGYTF.

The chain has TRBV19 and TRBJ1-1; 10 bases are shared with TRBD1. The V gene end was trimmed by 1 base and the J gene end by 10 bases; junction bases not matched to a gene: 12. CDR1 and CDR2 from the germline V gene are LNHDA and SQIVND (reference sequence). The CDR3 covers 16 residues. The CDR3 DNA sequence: TGTGCCAGTAGTATAGTGGGACAGGGGTCCTTGAGCGGAGCTTTCTTT. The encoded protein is CASSIVGQGSLSGAFF.

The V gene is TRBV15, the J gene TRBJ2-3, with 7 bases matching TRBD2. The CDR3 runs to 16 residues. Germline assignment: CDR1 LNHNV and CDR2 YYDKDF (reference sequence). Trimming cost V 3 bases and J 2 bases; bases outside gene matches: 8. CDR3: CATSSRAGVLTDTQYF. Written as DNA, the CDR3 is TGTGCCACCAGCAGTAGGGCGGGAGTCCTCACAGATACGCAGTATTTT. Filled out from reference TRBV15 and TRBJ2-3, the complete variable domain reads DAMVIQNPRYQVTQFGKPVTLSCSQTLNHNVMYWYQQKSSQAPKLLFHYYDKDFNNEADTPDNFQSRRPNTSFCFLDIRSPGLGDTAMYLCATSSRAGVLTDTQYFGPGTRLTVL.

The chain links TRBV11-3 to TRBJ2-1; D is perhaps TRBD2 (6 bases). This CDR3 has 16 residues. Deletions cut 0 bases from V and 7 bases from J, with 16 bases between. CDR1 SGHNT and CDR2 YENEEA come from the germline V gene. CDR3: CASSLDEWGDRNEQFF. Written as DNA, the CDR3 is TGTGCCAGCAGCTTAGATGAGTGGGGGGATCGGAATGAGCAGTTCTTC. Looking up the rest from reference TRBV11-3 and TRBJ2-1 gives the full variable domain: EAGVVQSPRYKIIEKKQPVAFWCNPISGHNTLYWYLQNLGQGPELLIRYENEEAVDDSQLPKDRFSAERLKGVDSTLKIQPAELGDSAVYLCASSLDEWGDRNEQFFGPGTRLTVL.

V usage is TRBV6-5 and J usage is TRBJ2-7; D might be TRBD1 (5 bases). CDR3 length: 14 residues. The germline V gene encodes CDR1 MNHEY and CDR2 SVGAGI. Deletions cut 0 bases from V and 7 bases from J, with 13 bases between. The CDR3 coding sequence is TGTGCCAGCAGTTACTCGAGGCAGGGTGGGGAGCAGTACTTC. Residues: CASSYSRQGGEQYF.

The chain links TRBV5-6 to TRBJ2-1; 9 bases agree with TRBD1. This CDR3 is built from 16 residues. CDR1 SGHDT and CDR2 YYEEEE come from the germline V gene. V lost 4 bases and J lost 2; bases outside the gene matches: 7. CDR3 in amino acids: CASSRNRDRAYNEQFF. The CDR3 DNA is TGTGCCAGCAGCCGAAACCGGGACAGGGCCTACAATGAGCAGTTCTTC.

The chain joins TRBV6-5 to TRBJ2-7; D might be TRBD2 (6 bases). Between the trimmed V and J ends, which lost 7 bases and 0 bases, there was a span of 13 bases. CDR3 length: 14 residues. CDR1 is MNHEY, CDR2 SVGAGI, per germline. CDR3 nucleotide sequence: TGTGCCAGCATCCCCAGCGGGTCCTCCTACGAGCAGTACTTC. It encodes CASIPSGSSYEQYF.

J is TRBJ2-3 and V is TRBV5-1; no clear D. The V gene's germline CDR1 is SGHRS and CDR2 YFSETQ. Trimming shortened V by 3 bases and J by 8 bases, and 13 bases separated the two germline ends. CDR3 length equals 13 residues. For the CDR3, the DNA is TGCGCCAGCAGCTCCCCCGAGGCGCTTACGCAGTATTTT. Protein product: CASSSPEALTQYF.